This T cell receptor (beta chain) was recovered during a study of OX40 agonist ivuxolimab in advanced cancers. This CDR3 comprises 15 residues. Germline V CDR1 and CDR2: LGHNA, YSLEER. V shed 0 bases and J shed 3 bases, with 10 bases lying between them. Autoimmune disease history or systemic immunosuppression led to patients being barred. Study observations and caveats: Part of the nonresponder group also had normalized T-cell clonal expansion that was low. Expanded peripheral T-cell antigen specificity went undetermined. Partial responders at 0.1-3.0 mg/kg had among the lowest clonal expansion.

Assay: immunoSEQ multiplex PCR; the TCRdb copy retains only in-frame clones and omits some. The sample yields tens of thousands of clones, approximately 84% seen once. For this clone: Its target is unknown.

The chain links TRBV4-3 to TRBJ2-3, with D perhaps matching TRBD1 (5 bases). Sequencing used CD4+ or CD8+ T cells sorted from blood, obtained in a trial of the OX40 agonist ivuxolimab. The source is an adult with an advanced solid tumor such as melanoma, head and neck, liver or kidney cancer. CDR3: CASSQDLGVTDTQYF. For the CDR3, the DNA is TGCGCCAGCAGCCAAGATTTAGGGGTAACAGATACGCAGTATTTT.